One sample yielded the 7 T cell receptor beta chains listed below, sequenced in a study of regulatory T cells in long-lasting Graves disease. Arm-PCR of CDR3 regions and iRepertoire HTBI primers were the basis on which TCR beta libraries were built. One entry per CDR3 protein results from TCRdb running MiXCR on the multiplex PCR reads. The sample lists around 500,000 distinct CDR3 sequences, around 15% occurring once. Time point reported: newly diagnosed GD, antithyroid drugs for less than 3 months. After RNA was extracted from PBMCs, the TCR library was made from it. This same sample was also part of a study on T cells in Graves' hyperthyroidism and ophthalmopathy.

This material consisted of peripheral blood mononuclear cells (PBMCs), taken at new diagnosis, from a patient treated with antithyroid drugs. The source of these receptors is a woman aged 35-65 years with Graves disease.

At least ten counts were recorded for this clonotype. This sequence joins TRBV3-1 and TRBJ1-1; D perhaps matches TRBD1 (6 bases). The CDR3 spans 15 residues. Germline CDR1 reads LGHDT; CDR2 reads YNNKEL (reference sequence). Trimming took off 2 bases at V and 6 bases at J, with 16 bases between the two ends. The CDR3 loop is CASSQTGYIPPEAFF. The CDR3 DNA reads as TGTGCCAGCAGCCAAACAGGGTACATCCCCCCTGAAGCTTTCTTT. The entire variable domain, with the rest obtained from reference TRBV3-1 and TRBJ1-1, is as follows: DTAVSQTPKYLVTQMGNDKSIKCEQNLGHDTMYWYKQDSKKFLKIMFSYNNKELIINETVPNRFSPKSPDKAHLNLHINSLELGDSAVYFCASSQTGYIPPEAFFGQGTRLTVV.

This clonotype has just a few counts. The chain combines TRBV19 with TRBJ2-1; 10 nucleotides line up with TRBD2. V shed 2 bases, J shed 4 bases, and the junction held 2 bases outside the gene matches. Germline values: CDR1 LNHDA, CDR2 SQIVND (reference sequence). This CDR3 contains 15 residues. The CDR3 region is CASSISGGEYNEQFF. The CDR3 DNA sequence: TGTGCCAGTAGTATAAGCGGGGGGGAGTACAATGAGCAGTTCTTC.

V and J are TRBV29-1 and TRBJ2-5; 10 bases map to TRBD1. Germline V gene lookup returns CDR1 SQVTM and CDR2 ANQGSEA. The CDR3 sequence is 13 residues long. Germline trimming cut 6 bases from V and 2 bases from J; bases unmatched to any gene: 3. CDR3 nucleotide sequence: TGCAGCGTCGGGGGACAGGGGCAAGAGACCCAGTACTTC. Protein: CSVGGQGQETQYF.

The chain uses TRBV2 and TRBJ1-2; D is unclear. CDR3 size: 14 residues. Germline V gene data show CDR1 as SNHLY and CDR2 as FYNNEI. Trimming took off 0 bases at V and 2 bases at J, with 7 bases between the two ends. The CDR3 DNA follows: TGTGCCAGCAGTGAAGCAGGGAAGAACTATGGCTACACCTTC. Its translation is CASSEAGKNYGYTF.

V gene TRBV9 combines with J gene TRBJ1-2, with D perhaps TRBD1 (6 bases). CDR1 and CDR2 from the germline V gene are SGDLS and YYNGEE. The CDR3 consists of 16 residues. Trimming stripped 0 bases from V and 3 bases from J, with 15 bases between. The CDR3: CASSVVGGPTDYGYTF. DNA of the CDR3: TGTGCCAGCAGCGTAGTCGGGGGCCCGACGGACTATGGCTACACCTTC.

CDR3 sequence (DNA): TGTGCCAGCAAGGACAGGGGCCTGTATAATTCACCCCTCCACTTT. The encoded protein is CASKDRGLYNSPLHF. The V and J genes are TRBV27 and TRBJ1-6, with 9 bases identical to TRBD1. With V trimmed by 7 bases and J by 4 bases, 5 bases remained unmatched. The CDR3 is 15 residues long. Germline V gene sequence: CDR1 MNHEY, CDR2 SMNVEV (reference sequence).

The gene calls are TRBV6-2 or TRBV6-3 and TRBJ2-1; TRBD2 agrees at 12 bases. This CDR3 has 17 amino acids. Germline CDR1 MNHEY, CDR2 SVGEGT. Trimming cost V 2 bases and J 9 bases; bases outside gene matches: 11. As DNA, the CDR3 is TGTGCCAGCAGTTACGGTCTAGCGGGGGGGCGAGTAGGTGAGCAGTTCTTC. Amino acid sequence: CASSYGLAGGRVGEQFF.